This T cell receptor beta chain was sequenced during a study of T cell responses to AZD1222 COVID-19 vaccine. Whole-study context: Pooling was applied to second doses at about 4 or about 12 weeks.

TCRdb's table, derived via immunoSEQ multiplex PCR, lists solely in-frame clones and lacks some. The sample holds around 110,000 clones, 85% to 95% seen once. CDR1 is SGHRS, CDR2 YFSETQ, per germline. The CDR3 extends over 13 amino acids. Deletions cut 2 bases from V and 3 bases from J, with 8 bases between. The TCR originated in an adult in good health. The rearrangement joins TRBV5-1 to TRBJ2-5; D is unresolved. The sequenced sample was peripheral blood, obtained on day 0 of AZD1222 vaccination. The CDR3 DNA is TGCGCCAGCAGCTTCCCAGGAAAAGAGACCCAGTACTTC. Amino acid sequence: CASSFPGKETQYF.